Below are 16 T cell receptor beta chains sequenced from a single sample in a study of shared clonotypes between healthy human individuals. Method: immunoSEQ multiplex PCR; TCRdb's copy keeps in-frame clones and lacks some. The sample has 1.6 million or so clones; about 96% are singletons. Sequenced sample: naive CD4+ T cells sorted from blood. Subset described: CD45RA+ positively selected. Source of these receptors: a man aged 30 to 39 in good health.

As to this clone: In the same sample, other DNA sequences code for this CDR3. The chain links TRBV28 to TRBJ2-2; no clear D gene. Germline V gene data show CDR1 as MDHEN and CDR2 as SYDVKM. The CDR3 is 12 residues long. Trimming pared 5 bases from V and 3 bases from J, leaving 4 bases between. The CDR3 DNA sequence: TGTGCCAGCAGTAGCGACACCGGGGAGCTGTTTTTT. It yields the protein CASSSDTGELFF.

The chain couples TRBV10-3 to TRBJ2-7; 8 nucleotides match TRBD1. The CDR3 length is 15 residues. Germline CDR1 is ENHRY and CDR2 is SYGVKD. Trimming at V came to 3 bases and at J to 4 bases, leaving 8 bases not matched to a gene. The CDR3 here is CAISDFQGAPYEQYF. CDR3 in DNA: TGTGCCATCAGTGACTTTCAGGGGGCGCCGTACGAGCAGTACTTC.

This sequence joins TRBV7-9 and TRBJ1-1; D is perhaps TRBD1 (5 bases). V shed 2 bases and J shed 4 bases, with 17 bases lying between them. The CDR3 is 16 amino acids. Germline V gene lookup returns CDR1 SEHNR and CDR2 FQNEAQ (reference sequence). CDR3 in amino acids: CASSLLLGTGTTEAFF. The DNA of the CDR3 is TGTGCCAGCAGCTTACTCCTCGGGACGGGGACCACTGAAGCTTTCTTT.

The rearrangement links TRBV11-2 to TRBJ2-1; 10 nucleotides line up with TRBD2. V lost 5 bases, J lost 7 bases, and 14 bases stayed unmatched. The germline V gene encodes CDR1 SGHAT and CDR2 FQNNGV. The CDR3 is 17 residues long. As DNA, the CDR3 is TGTGCCAGCAGCGTAAGGCTAGCGGGAGAGGGGAGGAATGAGCAGTTCTTC. This encodes CASSVRLAGEGRNEQFF. The variable domain in full, with the rest retrieved from reference TRBV11-2 and TRBJ2-1, is EAGVAQSPRYKIIEKRQSVAFWCNPISGHATLYWYQQILGQGPKLLIQFQNNGVVDDSQLPKDRFSAERLKGVDSTLKIQPAKLEDSAVYLCASSVRLAGEGRNEQFFGPGTRLTVL.

This chain uses TRBV4-3 with TRBJ2-7, with 7 bases matching TRBD1. The germline V gene encodes CDR1 LGHNA and CDR2 YSLEER. The CDR3 runs 15 residues. With 5 bases clipped from V and 0 bases from J, the junction kept 7 bases outside the gene matches. The CDR3 DNA follows: TGCGCCAGCAGCAGTATGACAGGGAGCTCCTACGAGCAGTACTTC. It encodes CASSSMTGSSYEQYF.

The chain combines TRBV6-1 with TRBJ1-3; the D is unclear. Trimming cost V 10 bases and J 9 bases, with 16 bases left between them. Germline V gene sequence: CDR1 MNHNS, CDR2 SASEGT. The CDR3 loop spans 12 amino acids. CDR3 bases: TGTGCCACCCTCGGTGCCTTTAGCACCATATATTTT. This gives the protein CATLGAFSTIYF.

The chain is built from TRBV27 and TRBJ2-1, with 12 nucleotides matching TRBD1. The CDR3 covers 15 residues. Germline CDR1 is MNHEY and CDR2 is SMNVEV (reference sequence). J lost 6 bases, V lost 5 bases, and 5 bases had no gene match. The CDR3, as DNA: TGTGCCAGCAGTCTCGGGACAGGGGGCATCAATGAGCAGTTCTTC. As protein: CASSLGTGGINEQFF.

The rearrangement joins TRBV27 to TRBJ2-5; a weak D match, TRBD1 (5 bases). The germline V gene encodes CDR1 MNHEY and CDR2 SMNVEV (reference sequence). V dropped 4 bases and J dropped 0 bases, with 15 bases sitting between them. The CDR3 is 16 amino acids. CDR3 nucleotides: TGTGCCAGCAGTTCAGGACCTAAGGGGCACCAAGAGACCCAGTACTTC. Its translation is CASSSGPKGHQETQYF.

In nucleotides, the CDR3 is TGTGCCAGCTCACCGGACATTGGCTACGAGCAGTACTTC. It is translated as CASSPDIGYEQYF. The chain carries TRBV18 and TRBJ2-7; D might be TRBD1 (5 bases). Germline loops: CDR1 KGHSH, CDR2 LQKENI. The CDR3 extends over 13 amino acids. The germline V and J ends were trimmed by 3 bases and 3 bases, with 9 bases remaining between them.

The chain employs TRBV6-6 and TRBJ2-1; 8 bases map to TRBD2. The J segment lost 2 bases and the V segment lost 5 bases, leaving 5 bases of the junction unmatched. The CDR3 extends over 15 amino acids. Germline CDR1 reads MNHNY; CDR2 reads SVGAGI (reference sequence). CDR3 sequence (DNA): TGTGCCAGCAGTCCGGGACTAGGAACCTACAATGAGCAGTTCTTC. This gives the protein CASSPGLGTYNEQFF.

This chain joins TRBV9 and TRBJ1-2; D gene unclear. The germline CDR1 and CDR2 sequences are SGDLS and YYNGEE. The V and J ends lost 4 bases and 2 bases respectively, with 9 bases between them. The CDR3 loop spans 13 amino acids. CDR3 nucleotides: TGTGCCAGCAGCCCCGGAGGGAACTATGGCTACACCTTC. Translation: CASSPGGNYGYTF.

The rearrangement joins TRBV10-1 to TRBJ2-2; TRBD2 might be the D (5 bases). Trimming left V 0 bases short and J 3 bases short, with 8 bases between. Germline values: CDR1 WNHNN, CDR2 SYGVQD (reference sequence). This CDR3 contains 15 residues. The CDR3 reads CASSESGEYTGELFF. In nucleotides, the CDR3 is TGCGCCAGCAGTGAGTCCGGGGAGTACACCGGGGAGCTGTTTTTT.

The genes are TRBV6-6 and TRBJ2-7; a possible D gene is TRBD2 (6 bases). CDR1 is MNHNY and CDR2 is SVGAGI in the germline V gene (reference sequence). The CDR3 runs to 10 residues. V lost 4 bases, J lost 9 bases, and 7 bases lay in between. This CDR3 is CASSLGGQYF. In nucleotides, the CDR3 is TGTGCCAGCAGTTTGGGGGGGCAGTACTTC.

The rearrangement uses TRBV27 and TRBJ2-2, with 9 positions matching TRBD1. The CDR3 is 17 amino acids. The germline V gene has CDR1 MNHEY and CDR2 SMNVEV (reference sequence). With 5 bases clipped from V and 7 bases from J, the junction kept 14 bases outside the gene matches. The CDR3 reads CASSRPPGTGRGGELFF. In DNA, the CDR3 is TGTGCCAGCAGTCGGCCGCCGGGGACAGGGAGGGGCGGGGAGCTGTTTTTT.

The rearrangement joins TRBV10-2 to TRBJ2-7; the match to TRBD1 covers 7 bases. CDR3 length: 14 residues. CDR1 WSHSY and CDR2 SAAADI come from the germline V gene. Trimming at V came to 7 bases and at J to 4 bases, leaving 10 bases not matched to a gene. The CDR3 sequence: CASTRTGVGYEQYF. The CDR3 DNA follows: TGCGCCAGCACTAGGACAGGAGTGGGTTACGAGCAGTACTTC.

The chain has TRBV27 and TRBJ2-1; TRBD2 matches at 14 bases. The length of the CDR3 is 15 residues. Germline CDR1 reads MNHEY; CDR2 reads SMNVEV (reference sequence). V was clipped by 3 bases and J by 8 bases; unmatched bases: 3. CDR3 sequence (DNA): TGTGCCAGCAGTTTTGTGGGACTAGCGGGAGATGAGCAGTTCTTC. It encodes CASSFVGLAGDEQFF.